This is a list of T cell receptor beta chains from one sample in a study of shared clonotypes between healthy human individuals. Clones were read by immunoSEQ multiplex PCR, and TCRdb kept only the in-frame ones, dropping some. The sample has about 2.2 million clones; around 93% are singletons. Sequences were obtained from naive CD8+ T cells from PBMCs. Receptor source: a man between 18 and 35 years old in good health. Some clones in this sample may be carry-over from other donors' samples. Each CDR3 is given with its conserved first and last residue. The order of the fields is J gene, D gene, V gene, clone size, CDR3 length, CDR3 protein, CDR3 DNA. D genes are given only for firm matches. Rows give clone size only sometimes, using once, few, many, or a class for an expanded clone.

TRBJ2-1 | - | TRBV29-1 | - | 11 | CSVAGSGEQFF | TGCAGCGTTGCGGGGTCGGGGGAGCAGTTCTTC
TRBJ2-3 | - | TRBV4-2 | - | 16 | CASRLREDGTADTQYF | TGTGCCAGCAGGCTGAGAGAGGATGGGACCGCAGATACGCAGTATTTT
TRBJ1-2 | TRBD1 | TRBV5-1 | once | 15 | CASSFRQGAYYGYTF | TGCGCCAGCAGCTTCCGGCAGGGGGCTTACTATGGCTACACCTTC
TRBJ1-2 | - | TRBV27 | few | 13 | CATSEVGGYGYTF | TGTGCCACCTCTGAAGTGGGGGGCTATGGCTACACCTTC
TRBJ1-1 | TRBD1 | TRBV19 | - | 15 | CASSANRGPNTEAFF | TGTGCCAGTAGTGCGAACAGGGGGCCCAACACTGAAGCTTTCTTT
TRBJ2-7 | - | TRBV7-9 | - | 15 | CASSLGRSGTYEQYF | TGTGCCAGCAGCTTAGGGCGAAGCGGTACCTACGAGCAGTACTTC
TRBJ2-7 | - | TRBV28 | - | 17 | CASSPHPSAASSYEQYF | TGTGCCAGCAGTCCACACCCCAGCGCGGCGAGCTCCTACGAGCAGTACTTC
TRBJ2-6 | TRBD1 | TRBV13 | once | 16 | CASSPTGEAGANVLTF | TGTGCCAGCAGCCCGACAGGGGAGGCAGGGGCCAACGTCCTGACTTTC
TRBJ2-7 | - | TRBV9 | - | 14 | CASSWTANSYEQYF | TGTGCCAGCAGCTGGACTGCCAACTCCTACGAGCAGTACTTC
TRBJ1-5 | - | TRBV19 | few | 17 | CASSIAWTAYSNQPQHF | TGTGCCAGTAGTATAGCCTGGACAGCCTATAGCAATCAGCCCCAGCATTTT
TRBJ2-2 | - | TRBV9 | few | 13 | CASSLSNTGELFF | TGTGCCAGCAGCTTGTCGAACACCGGGGAGCTGTTTTTT
TRBJ2-1 | TRBD2 | TRBV28 | - | 17 | CASSLLHTSGRADEQFF | TGTGCCAGCAGTTTGCTTCATACTAGCGGGAGGGCCGATGAGCAGTTCTTC
TRBJ2-7 | TRBD2 | TRBV18 | - | 14 | CASSPTSGSYEQYF | TGTGCCAGCTCACCCACTAGCGGCTCCTACGAGCAGTACTTC
TRBJ2-7 | - | TRBV11-2 | - | 12 | CASSLRGAEQYF | TGTGCCAGCAGCTTAAGGGGAGCCGAGCAGTACTTC
TRBJ2-1 | TRBD2 | TRBV10-3 | - | 16 | CAISESYSGRRNEQFF | TGTGCCATCAGTGAGTCGTATAGCGGGAGGCGGAATGAGCAGTTCTTC
TRBJ1-5 | - | TRBV6-4 | once | 15 | CASSPTGRSRQPQHF | TGTGCCAGCAGTCCAACGGGCCGATCGAGGCAGCCCCAGCATTTT
TRBJ2-7 | TRBD1 | TRBV25-1 | - | 15 | CASRGQGGRFYEQYF | TGTGCCAGTCGAGGACAGGGGGGCAGGTTCTACGAGCAGTACTTC
TRBJ2-7 | TRBD2 | TRBV4-1 | - | 15 | CASSQDRAGAYEQYF | TGCGCCAGCAGCCAAGATCGAGCGGGGGCCTACGAGCAGTACTTC
TRBJ1-1 | - | TRBV27 | - | 14 | CASSLRQAGTEAFF | TGTGCCAGCAGTTTACGCCAGGCGGGCACTGAAGCTTTCTTT
TRBJ1-3 | - | TRBV11-2 | - | 16 | CASSLWGHNSGNTIYF | TGTGCCAGCAGCTTATGGGGCCATAACTCTGGAAACACCATATATTTT
TRBJ2-5 | - | TRBV7-9 | - | 15 | CASSLAGADQETQYF | TGTGCCAGCAGCTTAGCGGGGGCAGACCAAGAGACCCAGTACTTC
TRBJ2-7 | - | TRBV7-9 | - | 15 | CASSLPSGRLYEQYF | TGTGCCAGCAGCTTACCGTCAGGGAGGCTTTACGAGCAGTACTTC
TRBJ2-7 | TRBD2 | TRBV4-1 | once | 13 | CASSPRRGGEQYF | TGCGCCAGCAGCCCCCGACGGGGGGGCGAGCAGTACTTC
TRBJ2-1 | TRBD2 | TRBV19 | - | 16 | CASSPSGRSSYNEQFF | TGTGCCAGTAGTCCTAGCGGGAGGAGCTCCTACAATGAGCAGTTCTTC
TRBJ2-7 | - | TRBV2 | - | 12 | CASSYSTHEQYF | TGTGCCAGCAGTTACAGTACGCACGAGCAGTACTTC
TRBJ2-7 | - | TRBV27 | - | 16 | CASSFSWGRETYEQYF | TGTGCCAGCAGTTTTAGTTGGGGCAGGGAGACCTACGAGCAGTACTTC
TRBJ1-1 | - | TRBV29-1 | - | 11 | CTCVMNTEAFF | TGCACCTGCGTCATGAACACTGAAGCTTTCTTT
TRBJ2-5 | - | TRBV11-2 | - | 17 | CASSLENPQWGVETQYF | TGTGCCAGCAGCTTAGAAAATCCTCAGTGGGGGGTAGAGACCCAGTACTTC
TRBJ2-3 | TRBD2 | TRBV27 | - | 15 | CASSLYPIAGNTQYF | TGTGCCAGCAGCTTATACCCCATAGCGGGTAATACGCAGTATTTT
TRBJ1-2 | TRBD1 | TRBV7-9 | - | 16 | CASSSGDSSRGYGYTF | TGTGCCAGCAGCTCAGGGGACAGCTCAAGGGGCTATGGCTACACCTTC
TRBJ2-7 | - | TRBV19 | - | 13 | CASSRALSYEQYF | TGTGCCAGTAGTAGGGCCCTCTCCTACGAGCAGTACTTC